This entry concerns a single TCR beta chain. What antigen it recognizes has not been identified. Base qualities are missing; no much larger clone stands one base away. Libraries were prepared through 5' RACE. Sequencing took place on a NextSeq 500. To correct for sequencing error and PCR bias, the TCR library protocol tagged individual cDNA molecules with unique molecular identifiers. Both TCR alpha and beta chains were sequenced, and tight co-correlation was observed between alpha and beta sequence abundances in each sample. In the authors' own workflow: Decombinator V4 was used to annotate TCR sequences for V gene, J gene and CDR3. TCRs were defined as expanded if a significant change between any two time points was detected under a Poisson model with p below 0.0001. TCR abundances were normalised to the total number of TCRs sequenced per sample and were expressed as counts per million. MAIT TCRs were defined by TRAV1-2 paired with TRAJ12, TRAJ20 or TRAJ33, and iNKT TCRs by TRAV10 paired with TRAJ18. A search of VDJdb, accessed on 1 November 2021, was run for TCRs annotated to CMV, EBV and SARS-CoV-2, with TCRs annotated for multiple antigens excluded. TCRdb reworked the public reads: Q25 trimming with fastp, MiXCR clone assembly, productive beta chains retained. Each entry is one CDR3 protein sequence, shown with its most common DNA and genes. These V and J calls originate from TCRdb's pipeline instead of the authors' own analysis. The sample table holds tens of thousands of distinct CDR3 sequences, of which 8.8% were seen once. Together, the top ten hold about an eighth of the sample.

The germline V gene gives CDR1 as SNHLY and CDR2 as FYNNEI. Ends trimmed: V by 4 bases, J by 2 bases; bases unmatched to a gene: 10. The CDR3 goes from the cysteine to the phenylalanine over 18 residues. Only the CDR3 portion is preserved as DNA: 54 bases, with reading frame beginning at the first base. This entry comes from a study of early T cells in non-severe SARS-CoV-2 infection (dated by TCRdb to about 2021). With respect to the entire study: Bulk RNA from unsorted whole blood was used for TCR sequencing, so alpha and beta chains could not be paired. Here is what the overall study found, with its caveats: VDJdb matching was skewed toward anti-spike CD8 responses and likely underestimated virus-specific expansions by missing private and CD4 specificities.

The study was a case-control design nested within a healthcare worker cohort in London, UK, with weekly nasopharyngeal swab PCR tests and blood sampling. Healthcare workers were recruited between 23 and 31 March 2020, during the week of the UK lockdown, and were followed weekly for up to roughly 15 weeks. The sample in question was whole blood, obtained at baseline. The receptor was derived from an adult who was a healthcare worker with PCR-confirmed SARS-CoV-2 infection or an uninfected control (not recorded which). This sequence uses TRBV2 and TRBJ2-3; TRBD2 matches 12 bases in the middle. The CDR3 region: CASSARALAGGYTDTQYF. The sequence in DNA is TGTGCCAGCAGTGCGCGCGCGCTAGCGGGAGGGTACACAGATACGCAGTATTTT. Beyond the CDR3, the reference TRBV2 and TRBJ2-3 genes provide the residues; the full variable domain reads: EPEVTQTPSHQVTQMGQEVILRCVPISNHLYFYWYRQILGQKVEFLVSFYNNEISEKSEIFDDQFSVERPDGSNFTLKIRSTKLEDSAMYFCASSARALAGGYTDTQYFGPGTRLTVL.